This TCR beta chain was identified in a study of blood T cell repertoires in COVID-19. On this clone itself: Different DNA sequences within this sample yield the same CDR3.

The CDR3 length is 12 residues. Trimming shortened V by 5 bases and J by 5 bases, and 10 bases separated the two germline ends. TCRdb keeps only in-frame clones here, not all; method: immunoSEQ multiplex PCR. Here the sample spans 200,000 or so clones, around 81% being singletons. The sequence was obtained from a man in his 60s with COVID-19, enrolled during active disease. The rearrangement uses TRBV12-3 or TRBV12-4 and TRBJ2-7, with D maybe TRBD2 (5 bases). The sequencing input was peripheral blood. The CDR3 DNA follows: TGTGCCAGCAGTCTCCGAGGGCACGAGCAGTACTTC. Amino acid sequence: CASSLRGHEQYF.